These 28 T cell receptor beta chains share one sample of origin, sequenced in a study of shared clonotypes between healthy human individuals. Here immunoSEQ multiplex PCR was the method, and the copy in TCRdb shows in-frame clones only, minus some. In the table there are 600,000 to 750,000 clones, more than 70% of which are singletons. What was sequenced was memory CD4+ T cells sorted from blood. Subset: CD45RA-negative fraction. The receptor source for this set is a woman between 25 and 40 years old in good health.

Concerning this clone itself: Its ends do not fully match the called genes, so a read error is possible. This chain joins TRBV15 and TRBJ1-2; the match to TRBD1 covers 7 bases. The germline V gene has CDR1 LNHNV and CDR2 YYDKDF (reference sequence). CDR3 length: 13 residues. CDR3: CATSRQTGTVSAF. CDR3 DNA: TGTGCCACCAGCCGTCAAACCGGGACAGTCAGTGCCTTC. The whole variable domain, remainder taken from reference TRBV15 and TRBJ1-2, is DAMVIQNPRYQVTQFGKPVTLSCSQTLNHNVMYWYQQKSSQAPKLLFHYYDKDFNNEADTPDNFQSRRPNTSFCFLDIRSPGLGDTAMYLCATSRQTGTVSAFGSGTRLTVV.

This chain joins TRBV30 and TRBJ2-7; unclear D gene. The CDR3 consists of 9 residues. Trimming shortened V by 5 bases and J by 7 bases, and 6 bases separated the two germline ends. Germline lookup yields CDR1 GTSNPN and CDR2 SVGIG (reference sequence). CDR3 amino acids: CAWSGEQYF. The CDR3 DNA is TGTGCCTGGTCTGGGGAGCAGTACTTC.

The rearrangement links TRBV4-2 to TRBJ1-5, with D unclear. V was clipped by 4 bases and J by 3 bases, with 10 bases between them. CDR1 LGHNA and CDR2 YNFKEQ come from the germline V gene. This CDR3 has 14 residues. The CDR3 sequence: CASSPDSNNQPQHF. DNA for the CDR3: TGTGCCAGCAGCCCAGACTCCAACAATCAGCCCCAGCATTTT.

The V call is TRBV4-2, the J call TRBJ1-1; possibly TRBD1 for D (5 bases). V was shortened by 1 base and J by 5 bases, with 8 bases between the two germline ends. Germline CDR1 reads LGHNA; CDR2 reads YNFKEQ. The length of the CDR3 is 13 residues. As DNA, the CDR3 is TGTGCCAGCAGCCAAGCAGGGAGGACTGAAGCTTTCTTT. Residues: CASSQAGRTEAFF.

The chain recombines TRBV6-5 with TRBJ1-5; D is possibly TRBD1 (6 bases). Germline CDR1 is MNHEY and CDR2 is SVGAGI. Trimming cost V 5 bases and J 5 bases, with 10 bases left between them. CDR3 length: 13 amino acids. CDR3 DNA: TGTGCCAGCAGTCCCCAGGGGTATCAGCCCCAGCATTTT. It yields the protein CASSPQGYQPQHF.

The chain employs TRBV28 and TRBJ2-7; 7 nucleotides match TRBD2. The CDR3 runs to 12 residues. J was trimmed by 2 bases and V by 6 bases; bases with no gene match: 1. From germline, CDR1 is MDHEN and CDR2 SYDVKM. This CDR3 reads CASRSGAYEQYF. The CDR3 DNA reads TGTGCCAGCAGGAGCGGGGCCTACGAGCAGTACTTC.

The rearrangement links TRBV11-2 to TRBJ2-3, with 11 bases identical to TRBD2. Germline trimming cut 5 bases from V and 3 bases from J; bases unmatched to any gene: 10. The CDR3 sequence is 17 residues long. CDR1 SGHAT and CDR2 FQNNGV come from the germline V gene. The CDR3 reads CASSKGGSSGRTDTQYF. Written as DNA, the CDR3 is TGTGCCAGCAGCAAAGGGGGGTCTAGCGGGAGGACAGATACGCAGTATTTT. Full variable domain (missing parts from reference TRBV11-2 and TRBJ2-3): EAGVAQSPRYKIIEKRQSVAFWCNPISGHATLYWYQQILGQGPKLLIQFQNNGVVDDSQLPKDRFSAERLKGVDSTLKIQPAKLEDSAVYLCASSKGGSSGRTDTQYFGPGTRLTVL.

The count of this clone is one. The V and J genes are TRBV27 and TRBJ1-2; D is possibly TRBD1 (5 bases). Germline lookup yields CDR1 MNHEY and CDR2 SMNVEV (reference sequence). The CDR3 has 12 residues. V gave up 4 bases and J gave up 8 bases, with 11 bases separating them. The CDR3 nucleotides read TGTGCCAGCAGTTCCGAGGGGCGAGGCTACACCTTC. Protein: CASSSEGRGYTF.

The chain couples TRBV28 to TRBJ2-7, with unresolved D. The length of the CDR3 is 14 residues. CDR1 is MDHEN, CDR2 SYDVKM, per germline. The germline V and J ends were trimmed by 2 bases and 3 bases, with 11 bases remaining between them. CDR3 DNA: TGTGCCAGCAGTTTAGGTGGGTCGGGCTACGAGCAGTACTTC. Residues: CASSLGGSGYEQYF.

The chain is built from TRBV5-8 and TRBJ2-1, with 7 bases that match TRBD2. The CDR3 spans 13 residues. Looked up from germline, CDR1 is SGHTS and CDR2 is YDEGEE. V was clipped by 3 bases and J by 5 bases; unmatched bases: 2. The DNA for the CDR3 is TGTGCCAGCAGCTCGGGACTAAACAATGAGCAGTTCTTC. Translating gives CASSSGLNNEQFF.

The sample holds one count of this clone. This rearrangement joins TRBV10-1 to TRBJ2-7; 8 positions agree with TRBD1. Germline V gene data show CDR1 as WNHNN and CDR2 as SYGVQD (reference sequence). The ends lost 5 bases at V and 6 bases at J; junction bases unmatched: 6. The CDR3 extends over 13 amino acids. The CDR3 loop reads CASSTGQASEQYF. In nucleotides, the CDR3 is TGCGCCAGCAGTACGGGACAGGCCTCCGAGCAGTACTTC.

Here the CDR3 DNA reads TGTGCCAGCAGACCTACAGGGGCTCGCAATCAGCCCCAGCATTTT. This translates into CASRPTGARNQPQHF. This rearrangement joins TRBV28 to TRBJ1-5; the match to TRBD1 covers 7 bases. This CDR3 has 15 residues. J lost 2 bases, V lost 6 bases, and 7 bases had no gene match. CDR1 and CDR2 (germline): MDHEN, SYDVKM.

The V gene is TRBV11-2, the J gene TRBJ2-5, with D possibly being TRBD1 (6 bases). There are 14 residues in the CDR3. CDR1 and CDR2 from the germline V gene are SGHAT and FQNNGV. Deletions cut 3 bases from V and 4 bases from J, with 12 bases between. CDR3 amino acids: CASSLKLGAETQYF. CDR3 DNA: TGTGCCAGCAGCTTGAAATTGGGGGCAGAGACCCAGTACTTC. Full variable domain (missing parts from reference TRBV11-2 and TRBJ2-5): EAGVAQSPRYKIIEKRQSVAFWCNPISGHATLYWYQQILGQGPKLLIQFQNNGVVDDSQLPKDRFSAERLKGVDSTLKIQPAKLEDSAVYLCASSLKLGAETQYFGPGTRLLVL.

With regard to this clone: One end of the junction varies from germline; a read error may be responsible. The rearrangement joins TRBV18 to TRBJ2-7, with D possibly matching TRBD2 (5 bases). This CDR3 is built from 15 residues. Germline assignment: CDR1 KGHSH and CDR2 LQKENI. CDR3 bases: TGTGCCAGCTCACCACCGACGAGGGCCTCCAACGAGCAGTACTTC. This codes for CASSPPTRASNEQYF. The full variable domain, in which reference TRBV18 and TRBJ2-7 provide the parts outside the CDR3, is NAGVMQNPRHLVRRRGQEARLRCSPMKGHSHVYWYRQLPEEGLKFMVYLQKENIIDESGMPKERFSAEFPKEGPSILRIQQVVRGDSAAYFCASSPPTRASNEQYFGPGTRLTVT.

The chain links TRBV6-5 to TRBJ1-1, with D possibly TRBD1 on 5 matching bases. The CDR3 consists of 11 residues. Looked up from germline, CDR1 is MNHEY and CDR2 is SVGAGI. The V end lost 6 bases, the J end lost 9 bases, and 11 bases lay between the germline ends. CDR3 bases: TGTGCCAGCAGAAAGGGGTTACAAGCTTTCTTT. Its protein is CASRKGLQAFF.

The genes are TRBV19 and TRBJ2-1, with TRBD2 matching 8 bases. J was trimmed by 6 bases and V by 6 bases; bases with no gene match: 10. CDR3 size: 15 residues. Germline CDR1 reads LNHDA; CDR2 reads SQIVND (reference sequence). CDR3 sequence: CASRTLAGTGNEQFF. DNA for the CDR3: TGTGCCAGTAGAACTTTAGCGGGAACCGGCAATGAGCAGTTCTTC.

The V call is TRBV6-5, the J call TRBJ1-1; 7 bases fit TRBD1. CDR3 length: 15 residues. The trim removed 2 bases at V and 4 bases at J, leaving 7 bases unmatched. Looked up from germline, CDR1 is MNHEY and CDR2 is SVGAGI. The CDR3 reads CASSYARQGSTEAFF. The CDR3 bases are TGTGCCAGCAGTTACGCCAGACAGGGAAGCACTGAAGCTTTCTTT.

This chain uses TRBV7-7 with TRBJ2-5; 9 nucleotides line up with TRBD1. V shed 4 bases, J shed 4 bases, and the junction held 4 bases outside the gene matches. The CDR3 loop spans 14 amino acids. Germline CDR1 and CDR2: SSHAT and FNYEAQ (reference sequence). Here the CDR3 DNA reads TGTGCCAGCAGCTCAGGGACAGGGACAGAGACCCAGTACTTC. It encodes CASSSGTGTETQYF. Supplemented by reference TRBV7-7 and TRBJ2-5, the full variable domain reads GAGVSQSPRYKVTKRGQDVTLRCDPISSHATLYWYQQALGQGPEFLTYFNYEAQPDKSGLPSDRFSAERPEGSISTLTIQRTEQRDSAMYRCASSSGTGTETQYFGPGTRLLVL.

This CDR3 is CASTRQVMQPQHF. The CDR3 DNA sequence: TGTGCCAGCACCCGACAGGTTATGCAGCCCCAGCATTTT. This sequence joins TRBV28 and TRBJ1-5, with TRBD1 as a possible D gene (6 bases). Trimming stripped 7 bases from V and 7 bases from J, with 14 bases between. CDR1 is MDHEN and CDR2 is SYDVKM in the germline V gene. The length of the CDR3 is 13 residues. Combining the CDR3 with reference TRBV28 and TRBJ1-5 gives the whole variable domain DVKVTQSSRYLVKRTGEKVFLECVQDMDHENMFWYRQDPGLGLRLIYFSYDVKMKEKGDIPEGYSVSREKKERFSLILESASTNQTSMYLCASTRQVMQPQHFGDGTRLSIL.

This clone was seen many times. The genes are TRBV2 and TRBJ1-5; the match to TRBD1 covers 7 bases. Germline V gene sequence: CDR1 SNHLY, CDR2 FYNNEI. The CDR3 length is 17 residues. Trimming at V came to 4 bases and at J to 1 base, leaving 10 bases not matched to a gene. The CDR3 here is CASSASQGGWSNQPQHF. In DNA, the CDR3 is TGTGCCAGCAGTGCGTCTCAGGGGGGCTGGAGCAATCAGCCCCAGCATTTT.

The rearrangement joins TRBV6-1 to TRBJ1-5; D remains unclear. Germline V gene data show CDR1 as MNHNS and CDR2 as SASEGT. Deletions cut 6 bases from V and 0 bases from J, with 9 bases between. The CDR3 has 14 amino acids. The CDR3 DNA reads TGTGCCAGCAGCCTCCACAATAGCAATCAGCCCCAGCATTTT. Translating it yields CASSLHNSNQPQHF.

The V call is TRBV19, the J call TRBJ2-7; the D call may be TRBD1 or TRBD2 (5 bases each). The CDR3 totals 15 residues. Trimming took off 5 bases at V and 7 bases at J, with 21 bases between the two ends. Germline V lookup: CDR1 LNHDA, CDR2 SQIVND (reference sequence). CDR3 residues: CASSAQGNGIGEQYF. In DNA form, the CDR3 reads TGTGCCAGTAGTGCCCAGGGAAACGGGATTGGGGAGCAGTACTTC.

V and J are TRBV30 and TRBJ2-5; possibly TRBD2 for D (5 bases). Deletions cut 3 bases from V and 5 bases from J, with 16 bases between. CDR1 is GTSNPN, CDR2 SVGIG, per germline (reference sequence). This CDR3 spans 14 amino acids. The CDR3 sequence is CAWSRTRRGETQYF. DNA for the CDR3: TGTGCCTGGAGCCGAACTAGGAGAGGCGAGACCCAGTACTTC.

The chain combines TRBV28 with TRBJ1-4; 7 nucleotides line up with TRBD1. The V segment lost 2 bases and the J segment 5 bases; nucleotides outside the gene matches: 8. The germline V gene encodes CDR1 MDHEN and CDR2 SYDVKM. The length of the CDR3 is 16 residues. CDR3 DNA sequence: TGTGCCAGCAGTTTAGGGACGACAGGGAGGAATGAAAAACTGTTTTTT. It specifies CASSLGTTGRNEKLFF.

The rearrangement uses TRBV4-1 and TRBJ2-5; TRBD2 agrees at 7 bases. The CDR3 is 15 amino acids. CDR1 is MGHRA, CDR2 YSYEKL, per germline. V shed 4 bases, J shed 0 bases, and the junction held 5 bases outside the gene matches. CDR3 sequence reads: CASSREGGNQETQYF. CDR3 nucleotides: TGCGCCAGCAGCCGGGAGGGAGGCAACCAAGAGACCCAGTACTTC.

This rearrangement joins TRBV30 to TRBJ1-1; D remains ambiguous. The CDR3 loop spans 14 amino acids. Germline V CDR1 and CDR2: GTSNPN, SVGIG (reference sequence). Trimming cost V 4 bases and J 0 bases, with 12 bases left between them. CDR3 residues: CAWNREQMNTEAFF. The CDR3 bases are TGTGCCTGGAACCGAGAGCAGATGAACACTGAAGCTTTCTTT.

This CDR3 is CASSPDRSGRATGYEQFF. The DNA for the CDR3 is TGCGCCAGCAGCCCTGACCGTAGCGGGAGGGCCACAGGCTATGAGCAGTTCTTC. V usage is TRBV5-1 and J usage is TRBJ2-1; 11 bases agree with TRBD2. Germline V gives CDR1 SGHRS, CDR2 YFSETQ. Losses at the gene ends were 4 bases for V and 8 bases for J; bases not matched to a gene: 17. The CDR3 is 18 residues long.

The CDR3 DNA reads TGTGCCAGCAGCTTGTCCGATTCACCCCTCCACTTT. This codes for CASSLSDSPLHF. The chain carries TRBV7-9 and TRBJ1-6; unclear D gene. The germline CDR1 and CDR2 sequences are SEHNR and FQNEAQ (reference sequence). The CDR3 length is 12 residues. V lost 3 bases and J 8 bases, leaving 5 bases between the germline ends.